Presented here are 30 T cell receptor beta chains from one specimen sequenced in a study of vaccination and CD4 T cells after COVID-19. Treatment specified: approximately 9-day PBMC culture with coronavirus spike peptide pools or control peptides (ViraFEST assay). No antigen has been identified for these receptors. Oncomine TCR Beta short-read sequencing was applied to DNA from cultured CD4+ T cells. TCRdb reprocessed the PCR reads via MiXCR and lists one record per CDR3 protein. Counted here are 12,000 to 15,000 distinct CDR3 sequences, approximately 73% occurring once; the ten biggest clones make up around 9.9%. Input material: CD4+ T cells from blood, cultured in vitro. The receptors derive from a human donor who had recovered from COVID-19.

The V and J genes are TRBV19 and TRBJ2-7; D is perhaps TRBD1 or TRBD2 (5 bases each). The V end was cut by 5 bases, the J end by 6 bases, with 17 bases between. The CDR3 consists of 14 residues. The germline V gene has CDR1 LNHDA and CDR2 SQIVND (reference sequence). CDR3 region: CASSVFGRGGEQYF. CDR3 nucleotides: TGTGCCAGTAGTGTCTTCGGTCGGGGCGGCGAGCAGTACTTC.

The chain employs TRBV19 and TRBJ1-6; TRBD1 might be the D (6 bases). The CDR3 totals 16 residues. The V gene lost 4 bases and the J gene lost 0 bases, with 10 bases spanning the gap. Germline V CDR1 and CDR2: LNHDA, SQIVND (reference sequence). The CDR3 sequence: CASSTGESSYNSPLHF. CDR3 DNA sequence: TGTGCCAGTAGTACAGGGGAAAGCTCCTATAATTCACCCCTCCACTTT. The variable domain in full, with the rest retrieved from reference TRBV19 and TRBJ1-6, is DGGITQSPKYLFRKEGQNVTLSCEQNLNHDAMYWYRQDPGQGLRLIYYSQIVNDFQKGDIAEGYSVSREKKESFPLTVTSAQKNPTAFYLCASSTGESSYNSPLHFGNGTRLTVT.

This clonotype has just a few counts. This sequence joins TRBV15 and TRBJ2-1; D ambiguous. Germline loops: CDR1 LNHNV, CDR2 YYDKDF (reference sequence). The CDR3 spans 17 residues. Trimming removed 3 bases from V and 2 bases from J, with 17 bases in between. The CDR3 nucleotides are TGTGCCACCAGCAGTAGTAAATCAGGTGATGCCTACAATGAGCAGTTCTTC. Its translation: CATSSSKSGDAYNEQFF.

V gene TRBV12-3 or TRBV12-4 combines with J gene TRBJ2-2; no reliable D call. Trimming took 9 bases from V and 8 from J, leaving 10 bases between them. The CDR3 contains 11 residues. CDR3 in amino acids: CASRAPGELFF. CDR3 in DNA: TGTGCCAGTCGGGCACCTGGGGAGCTGTTTTTT.

V usage is TRBV6-5 and J usage is TRBJ1-6; weak D call: TRBD1 (6 bases). V was trimmed by 2 bases and J by 0 bases, leaving 11 bases between them. Germline V lookup: CDR1 MNHEY, CDR2 SVGAGI. The CDR3 loop spans 17 amino acids. The CDR3 reads CASSYATGSSYNSPLHF. In nucleotides, the CDR3 is TGTGCCAGCAGTTACGCTACAGGGAGCTCCTATAATTCACCCCTCCACTTT.

The chain uses TRBV20-1 and TRBJ2-2, with D uncertain. V was cut by 1 base and J by 0 bases, with 9 bases left in between. Germline loops: CDR1 DFQATT, CDR2 SNEGSKA (reference sequence). This CDR3 spans 15 amino acids. This CDR3 is CSARGARTNTGELFF. CDR3 coding DNA: TGCAGTGCTAGAGGAGCCCGTACGAACACCGGGGAGCTGTTTTTT.

In its sample, this clonotype ranks as medium-sized. V and J are TRBV11-3 and TRBJ2-1; D gene uncertain. CDR1 is SGHNT and CDR2 is YENEEA in the germline V gene. Trimming cost V 4 bases and J 8 bases, with 9 bases left between them. The CDR3 length is 12 residues. DNA of the CDR3: TGTGCCAGCAGCTCCCAGGCGGATGAGCAGTTCTTC. Translating it yields CASSSQADEQFF.

The chain carries TRBV28 and TRBJ2-7; TRBD2 matches 11 bases. The CDR3 spans 15 residues. The trim removed 1 base at V and 4 bases at J, leaving 3 bases unmatched. Germline V CDR1 and CDR2: MDHEN, SYDVKM. DNA for the CDR3: TGTGCCAGCAGTTTATCGGGGACTAGCGGATACGAGCAGTACTTC. The encoded protein is CASSLSGTSGYEQYF.

CDR3 coding DNA: TGTGCCTGGAGTGATAGACAGGGTTGGAACTATGGCTACACCTTC. Amino acids: CAWSDRQGWNYGYTF. This rearrangement joins TRBV30 to TRBJ1-2; 7 bases match TRBD1. This CDR3 comprises 15 residues. CDR1 is GTSNPN and CDR2 is SVGIG in the germline V gene (reference sequence). The J segment lost 2 bases and the V segment lost 1 base, leaving 7 bases of the junction unmatched.

This sequence joins TRBV6-1 and TRBJ1-2; 9 bases align to TRBD1. The CDR3 has 18 residues. Germline CDR1 is MNHNS and CDR2 is SASEGT. The V gene end was trimmed by 7 bases and the J gene end by 4 bases; junction bases not matched to a gene: 19. CDR3 protein: CASTLRWDRARARYGYTF. CDR3 DNA: TGTGCCAGCACCCTGCGGTGGGACAGGGCCCGGGCACGCTATGGCTACACCTTC.

The V call is TRBV5-1, the J call TRBJ2-5, with D perhaps matching TRBD1 (6 bases). This CDR3 comprises 14 residues. Germline CDR1 is SGHRS and CDR2 is YFSETQ. V was pared by 0 bases and J by 5 bases, with 11 bases between. The CDR3 here is CASSLVWGQETQYF. CDR3 nucleotide sequence: TGCGCCAGCAGCTTGGTTTGGGGGCAGGAGACCCAGTACTTC.

The gene calls are TRBV20-1 and TRBJ2-1; D may be TRBD2 (6 bases). Germline values: CDR1 DFQATT, CDR2 SNEGSKA (reference sequence). There are 13 residues in the CDR3. The V and J ends lost 6 bases and 7 bases respectively, with 16 bases between them. CDR3 coding DNA: TGCAGTGCCCGGCGGGACTTCCAAAATGAGCAGTTCTTC. Residues: CSARRDFQNEQFF.

The chain links TRBV21-1 to TRBJ2-3; the table's D call, TRBD1, was not checked against the DNA. TRBV21-1 is tagged as a pseudogene. CDR3 length: 14 residues. The CDR3 loop is CASREGAAGDTQYF. As DNA, the CDR3 is TGTGCCAGCAGAGAGGGGGCTGCAGGAGATACGCAGTATTTT.

V usage is TRBV4-3 and J usage is TRBJ1-1, with D possibly matching TRBD1 (6 bases). From germline, CDR1 is LGHNA and CDR2 YSLEER. The CDR3 has 17 amino acids. The germline V and J ends were trimmed by 4 bases and 0 bases, with 18 bases remaining between them. The CDR3 loop reads CASSPAEGDRMNTEAFF. The CDR3 nucleotides read TGCGCCAGCAGCCCCGCCGAGGGGGATCGAATGAACACTGAAGCTTTCTTT.

The chain couples TRBV6-5 to TRBJ1-2; D perhaps matches TRBD1 (5 bases). V was clipped by 4 bases and J by 6 bases, with 12 bases between them. The CDR3 covers 13 residues. Per the germline V gene, CDR1 is MNHEY and CDR2 is SVGAGI. CDR3 nucleotides: TGTGCCAGCAGTTGGGGGGGAAAGGATGGCTACACCTTC. Translating gives CASSWGGKDGYTF.

The rearrangement links TRBV27 to TRBJ1-6, with a tentative D call TRBD1 (5 bases). CDR1 MNHEY and CDR2 SMNVEV come from the germline V gene (reference sequence). Trimming took 5 bases from V and 9 from J, leaving 23 bases between them. The CDR3 is made up of 17 amino acids. CDR3 sequence: CASSPLPLQVWGSPLHF. As DNA, the CDR3 is TGTGCCAGCAGTCCCCTCCCCCTACAGGTTTGGGGTTCACCCCTCCACTTT.

The chain combines TRBV21-1 with TRBJ2-1; the tabulated D call, TRBD2, remains unverified against the DNA. TRBV21-1 is given as a pseudogene. The CDR3 is made up of 18 amino acids. The CDR3 protein is CASSVDRAREGRNEWQFF. CDR3 DNA sequence: TGTGCCAGCAGCGTGGACAGGGCGCGGGAGGGTAGGAATGAGTGGCAGTTCTTC.

The V gene is TRBV19, the J gene TRBJ2-5; TRBD2 agrees at 8 bases. The CDR3 contains 13 residues. Germline CDR1 and CDR2: LNHDA and SQIVND (reference sequence). V dropped 8 bases and J dropped 4; count of bases not matched to a gene: 6. CDR3 DNA: TGTGCCAGTCGACTAGCGTCCGGAGAGACCCAGTACTTC. Protein product: CASRLASGETQYF.

The chain couples TRBV27 to TRBJ1-2; 7 nucleotides agree with TRBD1. The CDR3 consists of 17 residues. The trim removed 8 bases at V and 4 bases at J, leaving 19 bases unmatched. Germline assignment: CDR1 MNHEY and CDR2 SMNVEV (reference sequence). This CDR3 is CASSQGTPGQYLYGYTF. As DNA, the CDR3 is TGTGCCAGCTCCCAAGGAACCCCGGGACAGTACCTCTATGGCTACACCTTC.

This clonotype was counted a single time. The V and J genes are TRBV20-1 and TRBJ2-1; 7 positions agree with TRBD2. Germline CDR1 and CDR2: DFQATT and SNEGSKA (reference sequence). This CDR3 is 14 amino acids long. V shed 2 bases, J shed 9 bases, and the junction held 10 bases outside the gene matches. CDR3 nucleotides: TGCAGTGCTAGATGGTCGGGAGGCCCGGGTGAGCAGTTCTTC. It is translated as CSARWSGGPGEQFF.

A single count supports this clonotype. The V gene is TRBV11-2, the J gene TRBJ1-4; 8 bases agree with TRBD1. The junction had 6 bases not matched to a gene; V was cut back by 1 base and J by 11 bases. Germline loops: CDR1 SGHAT, CDR2 FQNNGV. CDR3 length: 14 residues. DNA of the CDR3: TGTGCCAGCAGCTTAGCGGTCGCAGGGGGCAAACTGTTTTTT. Encoded protein: CASSLAVAGGKLFF.

This sequence joins TRBV28 and TRBJ1-1; 7 positions agree with TRBD1. J lost 1 base, V lost 2 bases, and 7 bases had no gene match. Per germline, CDR1 MDHEN and CDR2 SYDVKM. The CDR3 consists of 16 residues. As DNA, the CDR3 is TGTGCCAGCAGTTTAACAGGGGCCAGAACGAACACTGAAGCTTTCTTT. Translating gives CASSLTGARTNTEAFF.

V gene TRBV28 combines with J gene TRBJ1-5, with D perhaps matching TRBD1 (5 bases). CDR1 and CDR2 from the germline V gene are MDHEN and SYDVKM. The CDR3 totals 14 residues. Trimming took off 10 bases at V and 2 bases at J, with 15 bases between the two ends. The CDR3 DNA reads as TGTGCCACATGGGTCGGGGGGGGCAATCAGCCCCAGCATTTT. It encodes CATWVGGGNQPQHF. Filled out from reference TRBV28 and TRBJ1-5, the complete variable domain reads DVKVTQSSRYLVKRTGEKVFLECVQDMDHENMFWYRQDPGLGLRLIYFSYDVKMKEKGDIPEGYSVSREKKERFSLILESASTNQTSMYLCATWVGGGNQPQHFGDGTRLSIL.

This clonotype is classed as large (0.1 to 1%). The chain combines TRBV27 with TRBJ2-5, with 11 nucleotides matching TRBD1. Looked up from germline, CDR1 is MNHEY and CDR2 is SMNVEV (reference sequence). The length of the CDR3 is 15 residues. The ends lost 5 bases at V and 9 bases at J; junction bases unmatched: 11. CDR3 residues: CASSRNPGTGGSQYF. In DNA form, the CDR3 reads TGTGCCAGCAGTCGTAATCCCGGGACAGGGGGGTCCCAGTACTTC.

The J gene is TRBJ1-1, the V gene TRBV21-1; the table's D call, TRBD1, was not checked against the DNA. TRBV21-1 is flagged as a pseudogene. The CDR3 runs to 14 residues. Here the CDR3 reads CASSKHRGETEAFF. The CDR3 DNA is TGTGCCAGCAGCAAACACAGGGGTGAGACTGAAGCTTTCTTT.

This sequence joins TRBV19 and TRBJ1-1; D call uncertain. The V and J ends lost 2 bases and 0 bases respectively, with 13 bases between them. Looked up from germline, CDR1 is LNHDA and CDR2 is SQIVND (reference sequence). The CDR3 totals 16 residues. This chain's CDR3 is CASSIYVSTLNTEAFF. In nucleotides, the CDR3 is TGTGCCAGTAGTATATATGTCAGCACATTGAACACTGAAGCTTTCTTT.

The J gene is TRBJ2-5, the V gene TRBV20-1; TRBD2 matches 12 bases. The germline gives CDR1 DFQATT, CDR2 SNEGSKA (reference sequence). The V segment lost 3 bases and the J segment 3 bases; nucleotides outside the gene matches: 2. The CDR3 consists of 14 residues. CDR3 in amino acids: CSASGLAGKETQYF. The DNA of the CDR3 is TGCAGTGCTAGCGGACTAGCGGGAAAAGAGACCCAGTACTTC.

The chain carries TRBV27 and TRBJ1-2, with 8 nucleotides matching TRBD1. V was pared by 5 bases and J by 5 bases, with 4 bases of the junction left unmatched. Per germline, CDR1 MNHEY and CDR2 SMNVEV (reference sequence). The CDR3 spans 13 residues. CDR3: CASSQQGVYGYTF. In DNA, the CDR3 is TGTGCCAGCAGTCAACAGGGGGTGTATGGCTACACCTTC.

This chain connects TRBV28 to TRBJ2-1, with 7 bases identical to TRBD2. This CDR3 region has 14 residues. Germline trimming cut 10 bases from V and 0 bases from J; bases unmatched to any gene: 6. Germline lookup yields CDR1 MDHEN and CDR2 SYDVKM. The CDR3 loop reads CATQRGSSYNEQFF. In nucleotides, the CDR3 is TGTGCCACCCAGCGGGGCAGCTCCTACAATGAGCAGTTCTTC.

This chain joins TRBV7-2 and TRBJ2-2, with 7 bases identical to TRBD2. Per the germline V gene, CDR1 is SGHTA and CDR2 is FQGNSA. This CDR3 region has 14 residues. The junction had 0 bases not matched to a gene; V was cut back by 0 bases and J by 5 bases. CDR3 loop: CASSLAGGTGELFF. The CDR3 DNA is TGTGCCAGCAGCTTAGCGGGGGGGACCGGGGAGCTGTTTTTT.